The 18 T cell receptor beta chains given below trace back to one sample, sequenced in a study of OX40 agonist ivuxolimab in advanced cancers. TCRdb's table, derived via immunoSEQ multiplex PCR, lists solely in-frame clones and lacks some. The sample includes fewer than 100,000 clones, 85% to 90% of them seen just once. The sample consisted of CD4+ or CD8+ T cells sorted from blood, taken in a trial of the OX40 agonist ivuxolimab. These receptors originate from an adult with an advanced solid tumor such as melanoma, head and neck, liver or kidney cancer.

CDR3 coding DNA: TGCGCCAGCAGTGTGGAGCTGAACACTGAAGCTTTCTTT. It yields the protein CASSVELNTEAFF. The chain uses TRBV10-1 and TRBJ1-1; D remains ambiguous. In germline, CDR1 is WNHNN, CDR2 SYGVQD (reference sequence). CDR3 length: 13 residues. V lost 4 bases, J lost 0 bases, and 6 bases lay in between.

This clone came up once. The J gene is TRBJ2-4, the V gene TRBV28; 11 nucleotides agree with TRBD2. V was pared by 2 bases and J by 6 bases, with 6 bases of the junction left unmatched. This CDR3 is built from 16 residues. The germline V gene has CDR1 MDHEN and CDR2 SYDVKM. As DNA, the CDR3 is TGTGCCAGCAGTTTAGAGGTAGCGGGGGGGGCAAACATTCAGTACTTC. Amino acid sequence: CASSLEVAGGANIQYF.

The chain is built from TRBV7-7 and TRBJ2-5, with D perhaps matching TRBD1 or TRBD2 (6 bases each). Germline V CDR1 and CDR2: SSHAT, FNYEAQ (reference sequence). The CDR3 runs to 12 residues. The CDR3 nucleotides are TGTGCTAGCGGACAGAGCCAAGAGACCCAGTACTTC. Protein sequence: CASGQSQETQYF.

The chain links TRBV28 to TRBJ2-7; 8 nucleotides line up with TRBD1. Germline loops: CDR1 MDHEN, CDR2 SYDVKM. Germline trimming cut 10 bases from V and 2 bases from J; bases unmatched to any gene: 13. This CDR3 spans 15 amino acids. The CDR3 DNA reads TGTGCCACTGAACCAGGGGGCAGTAGTCCCTACGAGCAGTACTTC. Protein sequence: CATEPGGSSPYEQYF.

This clone was found once. V is TRBV10-3 and J is TRBJ2-1; a weak D match, TRBD2 (5 bases). V lost 3 bases to trimming and J lost 7 bases, with 13 bases between them. The germline gives CDR1 ENHRY, CDR2 SYGVKD. The CDR3 length is 14 residues. CDR3 nucleotides: TGTGCCATCAGTGACGGGCGGGTCTGGAATGAGCAGTTCTTC. Protein sequence: CAISDGRVWNEQFF.

The chain links TRBV6-1 to TRBJ1-5; the match to TRBD1 covers 7 bases. The CDR3 extends over 15 amino acids. The V segment lost 5 bases and the J segment 5 bases; nucleotides outside the gene matches: 9. CDR1 and CDR2 from the germline V gene are MNHNS and SASEGT. For the CDR3, the DNA is TGTGCCAGCAGTCCCGGGACAGTGTCCGATCAGCCCCAGCATTTT. It is translated as CASSPGTVSDQPQHF.

This chain uses TRBV7-3 with TRBJ2-5, with D uncertain. Germline-derived CDR1 and CDR2 are SGHTA and FQGTGA. This CDR3 region has 15 residues. Deletions cut 5 bases from V and 6 bases from J, with 19 bases between. This CDR3 is CASSTSASLLQTQYF. The CDR3 coding sequence is TGTGCCAGCAGCACCTCGGCTAGTCTCCTGCAGACCCAGTACTTC.

The chain is built from TRBV18 and TRBJ1-5, with D tentatively TRBD1 (6 bases). Germline assignment: CDR1 KGHSH and CDR2 LQKENI. Trimming cost V 3 bases and J 7 bases, with 13 bases left between them. This CDR3 is built from 14 residues. The CDR3 nucleotides read TGTGCCAGCTCACCCGACAGGAATGGACAGCCCCAGCATTTT. This encodes CASSPDRNGQPQHF.

The chain uses TRBV5-1 and TRBJ2-5, with D unresolved. The CDR3 is 13 amino acids. The germline CDR1 and CDR2 sequences are SGHRS and YFSETQ. The ends were cut back, 2 bases at V and 3 bases at J, with 8 bases in the middle. CDR3 protein: CASSFSGEETQYF. The CDR3 DNA reads TGCGCCAGCAGCTTTTCTGGAGAAGAGACCCAGTACTTC.

The rearrangement uses TRBV7-2 and TRBJ2-7; the match to TRBD2 covers 8 bases. V shed 3 bases and J 3 bases; nucleotides not matched to a gene: 7. Germline lookup yields CDR1 SGHTA and CDR2 FQGNSA. The CDR3 runs to 15 residues. CDR3 loop: CASSFGGAGHYEQYF. CDR3 nucleotides: TGTGCCAGCAGCTTCGGGGGGGCGGGGCACTACGAGCAGTACTTC.

CDR3: CASSLDRYAYEQYF. Here the CDR3 DNA reads TGTGCCAGCAGCTTGGACAGGTACGCCTACGAGCAGTACTTC. V is TRBV5-4 and J is TRBJ2-7, with a tentative D call TRBD1 (5 bases). This CDR3 contains 14 residues. V was trimmed by 0 bases and J by 2 bases, leaving 9 bases between them. Germline loops: CDR1 SGHNT, CDR2 YYREEE (reference sequence).

The gene calls are TRBV7-9 and TRBJ2-1; TRBD2 matches 11 bases. The V gene's germline CDR1 is SEHNR and CDR2 FQNEAQ (reference sequence). This CDR3 spans 15 amino acids. The V segment lost 5 bases and the J segment 4 bases; nucleotides outside the gene matches: 4. DNA of the CDR3: TGTGCCAGCAGCCTACTAGCGGGAGCATACAATGAGCAGTTCTTC. It yields the protein CASSLLAGAYNEQFF.

The sample holds a few counts of this clone. This rearrangement joins TRBV30 to TRBJ2-1; the match to TRBD2 covers 15 bases. V lost 3 bases, J lost 14 bases, and 11 bases stayed unmatched. Germline V gene data show CDR1 as GTSNPN and CDR2 as SVGIG (reference sequence). The CDR3 totals 15 residues. The CDR3 coding sequence is TGTGCCTGGAGCGGAAGGGGACTAGCGGGAGGACCGAAGTTCTTC. It encodes CAWSGRGLAGGPKFF. Together with reference TRBV30 and TRBJ2-1, the CDR3 gives the full variable domain: SQTIHQWPATLVQPVGSPLSLECTVEGTSNPNLYWYRQAAGRGLQLLFYSVGIGQISSEVPQNLSASRPQDRQFILSSKKLLLSDSGFYLCAWSGRGLAGGPKFFGPGTRLTVL.

The chain is built from TRBV5-1 and TRBJ2-5; D not certain. The assigned J gene may be wrong: the sequence end matches TRBJ2-7 better. The CDR3 runs to 17 residues. Per the germline V gene, CDR1 is SGHRS and CDR2 is YFSETQ. The CDR3 region has the DNA TGCGCCAGCAGCTTGGAGAAGGGCAGTTGGGGTTCCTACGAGCAGTACTTC. It is translated as CASSLEKGSWGSYEQYF.

The CDR3 here is CASRYTDTQYF. CDR3 coding DNA: TGTGCCAGCAGGTACACAGATACGCAGTATTTT. The chain combines TRBV27 with TRBJ2-3; D not certain. The CDR3 covers 11 residues. Germline V gives CDR1 MNHEY, CDR2 SMNVEV (reference sequence). Trimming cost V 6 bases and J 2 bases, with 3 bases left between them.

For the CDR3, the DNA is TGTGCCAGCAGTTTCGGGACAACCTCCTACGAGCAGTACTTC. Residues: CASSFGTTSYEQYF. The rearrangement joins TRBV27 to TRBJ2-7; weak D call: TRBD1 (6 bases). With 3 bases removed from V and 0 bases from J, the gap between germline ends came to 9 bases. The CDR3 length is 14 residues. Per the germline V gene, CDR1 is MNHEY and CDR2 is SMNVEV (reference sequence).

V usage is TRBV7-6 and J usage is TRBJ2-1; D call uncertain. The CDR3 loop spans 12 amino acids. Germline V gene sequence: CDR1 SGHVS, CDR2 FNYEAQ. Trimming removed 5 bases from V and 6 bases from J, with 8 bases in between. Here the CDR3 DNA reads TGTGCCAGCAGCGGACCATCCAATGAGCAGTTCTTC. As protein: CASSGPSNEQFF.

As concerns this clone: The junction differs from germline at one of its ends, possibly a read error. The rearrangement joins TRBV7-7 to TRBJ1-6, with D unclear. Germline assignment: CDR1 SSHAT and CDR2 FNYEAQ (reference sequence). This CDR3 spans 13 amino acids. The CDR3 reads CASSSSLRSPLHF. The CDR3 region has the DNA TGTGCTAGCAGCTCGTCATTGAGATCACCCCTCCACTTT.